This TCR beta chain derives from a study of vaccination and CD4 T cells after COVID-19 (dated by TCRdb to between 2021 and 2022). Notes on the research overall: Convalescent patients had a positive SARS-CoV-2 result on nasal swab PCR, and of these patients, fewer than ten had mild disease and one had severe disease. Culture stimuli were overlapping spike peptide pools from SARS-CoV-2 and from the common cold coronaviruses HCoV-NL63, HCoV-OC43 and HCoV-229E. Post-COVID blood samples were collected from convalescent patients a median of roughly 100 days after diagnosis, with a range of about 30 to 170 days. The spike-specific CD4+ TCR repertoire was compared before and after mRNA vaccination in 10 COVID-19 convalescent patients and several infection-naive healthy vaccine recipients. Post-vaccine blood samples were obtained a median of around 67 days after the second vaccine dose, with a range of about 12 to 241 days. Participants got two doses of the Pfizer-BioNTech BNT162b2 vaccine (n=8) or two doses of the Moderna mRNA-1273 vaccine (n=2). In control cultures, a CEFX viral epitope pool was used as positive control, an HIV-1 Nef peptide pool was used as negative control, or no peptide was added. In the convalescent cohort there were six males and four females, among whom were two Hispanic individuals, seven Caucasians, two Asians and one multiracial person.

CDR1 and CDR2 are drawn from the germline V gene (reference sequence): DFQATT, SNEGSKA. The CDR3 has 16 amino acids, counting the end cysteine and phenylalanine. The read is trimmed to its CDR3 DNA, 48 bases read in frame from base 1. V loses 5 bases, J loses 4 bases, and the germline ends lie 23 bases apart. What the research found in general, with its limitations: Only a relatively small number of convalescent patients were included in the study, and early timepoints following natural infection were not analyzed. In convalescent patients, a median approximately 86% of post-vaccine SARS-CoV-2-reactive clones were detected only after vaccination, and vaccine-specific priming was suggested by this finding. Of the vaccine-specific clones found in convalescent patients, nearly all (304 of 307) were mono-reactive for SARS-CoV-2 spike instead of being cross-reactive with common cold coronaviruses. The median number of SARS-CoV-2-reactive clonotypes rose from 20 to 25 after infection to roughly 40 after vaccination, but the change was not significant.

A few counts support this clonotype. The specificity of this receptor is unknown. Within one base of it there is no much larger clone, and no base qualities were kept. The treatment or condition label here, explained by the study, means: roughly 10-day PBMC culture with coronavirus spike peptide pools or control peptides (ViraFEST assay). To expand antigen-specific T cells with peptide pools and then pick out the expanded clonotypes through TCR sequencing, the study relied on the ViraFEST assay. The positive SARS-CoV-2 PCR tests of the convalescent patients were dated from March to December 2020, before the Alpha, Beta and Delta variants emerged in the United States. Each well held approximately 2 million PBMCs cultured in IMDM containing around 5% human AB serum and approximately 9.8 IU/ml IL-2, with around 9.2 ug/ml peptide pools added. On days 3 and 7, half of the culture medium was replaced with fresh IL-2-containing medium. CD4+ T cells were isolated after approximately 10 days of culture through negative selection using the EasySep CD4+ T cell isolation kit. Ficoll-Paque Plus gradient centrifugation was used to isolate PBMCs from whole blood, and the isolated PBMCs were then either used fresh or cryopreserved at -140C. Triplicate wells were generally used for each culture condition.

The library was produced with PCR. DNA from cultured CD4+ T cells was subjected to TCR sequencing with the Oncomine TCR Beta short-read assay at the Johns Hopkins FTIC core. The QIAamp micro DNA kit was used to extract genomic DNA from the cultured CD4+ T cells. The Oncomine TCR Beta libraries from cultured CD4+ T cells were pooled using unique dual indexes and then sequenced on an Illumina iSeq 100. On the study's bioinformatics: Non-productive sequences were removed, and CDR3s not starting with C, not ending with F or W, or shorter than 7 amino acids were discarded. Antigen-specific clonotypes were identified using the MANAFEST web application through comparison of peptide-stimulated wells with reference and other culture wells. To be called positive, a clone needed an FDR below 0.05, an odds ratio above 5, and a productive frequency above 0.1% in at least two of three replicate wells. Clonotypes that were significantly expanded in both SARS-CoV-2 spike wells and at least one common cold coronavirus spike condition were defined as cross-reactive. Similarity between CDR3 sequences was evaluated in R version 3.6.1 using Levenshtein distances (stringdist) and unrooted phylogenetic trees (ape). TCRdb handled the public reads itself, with Q25 trimming in fastp and clone calling in MiXCR, and kept productive beta chains. Rows are combined by CDR3 protein, so each entry shows the most common genes and DNA. The V and J calls come from TCRdb's annotation, not from the publication. This sample is represented by several thousand distinct CDR3 sequences; under 75% of them were singletons. Over 25% of the sample comes from the top ten.

The clonotype comes from a human donor who had recovered from COVID-19. What was sequenced was CD4+ T cells from blood, cultured in vitro. The receptor chain draws on TRBV20-1 and TRBJ2-5; the D gene is perhaps TRBD1 or TRBD2, each of them matching over 5 bases. At the DNA level, the sequence is TGCAGTGCTCATACTCTGGGTGGGCGTGGGGGAGAGACCCAGTACTTC. Its coded protein is CSAHTLGGRGGETQYF.